The clone carrying this TCR beta chain was recorded once. Its antigen is undetermined. This specimen comes from a study of T cell responses to AZD1222 COVID-19 vaccine. Study-level background: Both about-4-week and about-12-week second-dose recipients were combined. General study findings and limits: Possibly, clonal diversity was underestimated; donors were largely white British and included more females. Spike-specific TCRs gained breadth and depth after people received two AZD1222 doses. Recipients of AZD1222 seropositive at baseline numbered only 5 or 6.

Trimming left V 11 bases short and J 10 bases short, with 14 bases between. In germline, CDR1 is MDHEN, CDR2 SYDVKM. The CDR3 contains 11 residues. The method was immunoSEQ multiplex PCR; TCRdb's version includes in-frame clones alone and lacks a portion of them. The data show about 120,000 clones, with approximately 90% seen just once and approximately 5% held by the top ten. Sequencing was performed on peripheral blood, taken on day 0 of AZD1222 vaccination. The sequence came from an adult in good health. The V call is TRBV28, the J call TRBJ1-4; TRBD1 might be the D (6 bases). The CDR3: CAVNQQGKLFF. The CDR3 DNA sequence: TGTGCCGTAAACCAACAGGGAAAACTGTTTTTT.